The 28 T cell receptor beta chains below come from one sample, sequenced in a study of T cell responses to AZD1222 COVID-19 vaccine. Measured with immunoSEQ multiplex PCR; TCRdb has only the in-frame clones, and not every one. This table has about 79,000 clones, over 75% appearing once. Specimen: peripheral blood, collected on day 0 of AZD1222 vaccination. The receptor set was obtained from an adult in good health.

The CDR3 spells CASSPRWQGNTEAFF. DNA of the CDR3: TGTGCCAGTAGTCCCCGTTGGCAGGGGAACACTGAAGCTTTCTTT. The chain couples TRBV19 to TRBJ1-1; D is perhaps TRBD1 (5 bases). This CDR3 is built from 15 residues. The V gene's germline CDR1 is LNHDA and CDR2 SQIVND (reference sequence). Trimming removed 5 bases at V and 1 base at J, with 14 bases between. The full variable domain, completed using reference TRBV19 and TRBJ1-1, is DGGITQSPKYLFRKEGQNVTLSCEQNLNHDAMYWYRQDPGQGLRLIYYSQIVNDFQKGDIAEGYSVSREKKESFPLTVTSAQKNPTAFYLCASSPRWQGNTEAFFGQGTRLTVV.

As for this clone: This specimen includes other DNA sequences encoding the same CDR3. The chain carries TRBV5-1 and TRBJ2-3; D gene uncertain. This CDR3 spans 15 amino acids. The V and J ends lost 0 bases and 1 base respectively, with 9 bases between them. Germline CDR1 and CDR2: SGHRS and YFSETQ. The CDR3 DNA reads TGCGCCAGCAGCTTGGCGGGTCCTGGCACAGATACGCAGTATTTT. Protein sequence: CASSLAGPGTDTQYF.

V usage is TRBV28 and J usage is TRBJ2-1; 10 bases are shared with TRBD2. After removal of 8 bases from V and 2 bases from J, the junction contained 15 bases not matched to a gene. This CDR3 contains 18 residues. Per the germline V gene, CDR1 is MDHEN and CDR2 is SYDVKM. CDR3 sequence: CASPSLGVAGGTYNEQFF. In DNA form, the CDR3 reads TGTGCCAGCCCTTCACTCGGGGTAGCGGGGGGTACCTACAATGAGCAGTTCTTC.

The count of this clone is one. The rearrangement joins TRBV29-1 to TRBJ1-1; a weak D match, TRBD1 (6 bases). The V and J ends lost 4 bases and 6 bases respectively, with 12 bases between them. Germline lookup yields CDR1 SQVTM and CDR2 ANQGSEA. CDR3 size: 12 residues. The CDR3 DNA reads TGCAGCGTTGCCCAGGGGAGGTCTGAAGCTTTCTTT. This codes for CSVAQGRSEAFF. The entire variable domain, with the rest obtained from reference TRBV29-1 and TRBJ1-1, is as follows: SAVISQKPSRDICQRGTSLTIQCQVDSQVTMMFWYRQQPGQSLTLIATANQGSEATYESGFVIDKFPISRPNLTFSTLTVSNMSPEDSSIYLCSVAQGRSEAFFGQGTRLTVV.

The V and J genes are TRBV14 and TRBJ2-7; TRBD2 agrees at 10 bases. The CDR3 extends over 16 amino acids. Germline CDR1 is SGHDN and CDR2 is FVKESK. Trimming cost V 4 bases and J 2 bases; bases outside gene matches: 8. The CDR3 bases are TGTGCCAGCAGCCGAGAAACTAGCGGGATTACCTACGAGCAGTACTTC. This encodes CASSRETSGITYEQYF.

The V call is TRBV6-5, the J call TRBJ1-1, with unresolved D. Germline V lookup: CDR1 MNHEY, CDR2 SVGAGI. The CDR3 loop spans 13 amino acids. The V end lost 6 bases, the J end lost 1 base, and 9 bases lay between the germline ends. DNA of the CDR3: TGTGCCAGCAGACGGGAACGGAACACTGAAGCTTTCTTT. The encoded protein is CASRRERNTEAFF.

This rearrangement joins TRBV6-1 to TRBJ1-4, with D possibly matching TRBD1 (6 bases). The CDR3 length is 15 residues. Germline lookup yields CDR1 MNHNS and CDR2 SASEGT. Trimming stripped 3 bases from V and 3 bases from J, with 11 bases between. CDR3: CASSDAGAPNEKLFF. The DNA of the CDR3 is TGTGCCAGCAGTGACGCGGGGGCGCCTAATGAAAAACTGTTTTTT.

V gene TRBV30 combines with J gene TRBJ2-7; 12 positions agree with TRBD2. CDR3 size: 15 residues. V lost 4 bases, J lost 7 bases, and 11 bases stayed unmatched. The V gene's germline CDR1 is GTSNPN and CDR2 SVGIG (reference sequence). CDR3 bases: TGTGCCTGGAATTGGGCTAGCGGGGGGGCAATGGAGCAGTACTTC. Amino acid sequence: CAWNWASGGAMEQYF.

This chain joins TRBV6-5 and TRBJ1-4, with D possibly being TRBD1 (5 bases). The CDR3 covers 15 residues. V was clipped by 1 base and J by 5 bases, with 11 bases between them. Germline CDR1 and CDR2: MNHEY and SVGAGI. The CDR3 bases are TGTGCCAGCAGTTACTTGGGACGGCGGAATGAAAAACTGTTTTTT. It yields the protein CASSYLGRRNEKLFF.

The V and J genes are TRBV27 and TRBJ2-7; maybe TRBD1 (6 bases). CDR3 size: 18 residues. The germline V and J ends were trimmed by 5 bases and 2 bases, with 25 bases remaining between them. Germline assignment: CDR1 MNHEY and CDR2 SMNVEV (reference sequence). The CDR3 coding sequence is TGTGCCAGCAGTCCATACCCACCTGGGACATACCCGGCCTACGAGCAGTACTTC. Its protein product is CASSPYPPGTYPAYEQYF.

The chain links TRBV5-5 to TRBJ1-5; the D is unclear. The CDR3 spans 15 residues. The germline V gene encodes CDR1 SGHKS and CDR2 YYEKEE (reference sequence). Between the trimmed V and J ends, which lost 4 bases and 0 bases, there was a span of 11 bases. The CDR3 spells CASSRFDGSNQPQHF. Written as DNA, the CDR3 is TGTGCCAGCAGCCGGTTCGACGGTAGCAATCAGCCCCAGCATTTT.

The chain couples TRBV5-4 to TRBJ1-1; TRBD1 aligns across 10 bases. V dropped 6 bases and J dropped 4; count of bases not matched to a gene: 9. The germline V gene encodes CDR1 SGHNT and CDR2 YYREEE (reference sequence). The CDR3 runs to 15 residues. CDR3 DNA sequence: TGTGCCAGCACAAGGGGACAGGGGAGAGCCACTGAAGCTTTCTTT. The encoded protein is CASTRGQGRATEAFF.

This rearrangement joins TRBV13 to TRBJ1-2; D is unclear. V lost 1 base and J 7 bases, leaving 10 bases between the germline ends. Germline values: CDR1 PRHDT, CDR2 FYEKMQ (reference sequence). The CDR3 covers 13 residues. The CDR3 reads CASSLDRTSGYTF. The CDR3 nucleotides read TGTGCCAGCAGCTTAGATAGGACGAGTGGCTACACCTTC.

The rearrangement joins TRBV21-1 to TRBJ1-5; the table's D gene call, TRBD1, was not cross checked with the DNA. TRBV21-1 is a known pseudogene. The CDR3 runs to 15 residues. For the CDR3, the DNA is TGTGCCAGCAGCAAAGTAAGGGGGTCTAATCAGCCCCAGCATTTT. This sequence encodes CASSKVRGSNQPQHF.

This clone was recorded a few times. This chain connects TRBV12-3 or TRBV12-4 to TRBJ1-2, with D perhaps TRBD1 (5 bases). V was trimmed by 5 bases and J by 7 bases, leaving 11 bases between them. The CDR3 spans 12 residues. The DNA for the CDR3 is TGTGCCAGCAGTCACGGGGGGAGTGGCTACACCTTC. Translation: CASSHGGSGYTF.

The rearrangement links TRBV10-3 to TRBJ1-2, with 8 nucleotides matching TRBD1. CDR1 and CDR2 (germline): ENHRY, SYGVKD. CDR3 length: 14 residues. With V trimmed by 7 bases and J by 2 bases, 6 bases remained unmatched. The CDR3 reads CAINSGGGNYGYTF. The DNA for the CDR3 is TGTGCCATCAACTCAGGGGGCGGAAACTATGGCTACACCTTC.

The J gene is TRBJ1-5, the V gene TRBV5-1; 10 bases are a match to TRBD1. Germline V gene lookup returns CDR1 SGHRS and CDR2 YFSETQ. The CDR3 totals 16 residues. With 4 bases clipped from V and 7 bases from J, the junction kept 11 bases outside the gene matches. CDR3 bases: TGCGCCAGCAGCCCCGGACCGGGACAGGGGACGCAGCCCCAGCATTTT. Translation: CASSPGPGQGTQPQHF. The full variable domain, rest sourced from reference TRBV5-1 and TRBJ1-5, is KAGVTQTPRYLIKTRGQQVTLSCSPISGHRSVSWYQQTPGQGLQFLFEYFSETQRNKGNFPGRFSGRQFSNSRSEMNVSTLELGDSALYLCASSPGPGQGTQPQHFGDGTRLSIL.

In its sample, this clone was seen a few times. The chain employs TRBV20-1 and TRBJ2-7; a weak D match, TRBD1 (6 bases). CDR1 and CDR2 (germline): DFQATT, SNEGSKA (reference sequence). The V end lost 3 bases, the J end lost 4 bases, and 10 bases lay between the germline ends. The CDR3 is 12 residues long. The CDR3 sequence: CSASYREYEQYF. CDR3 sequence (DNA): TGCAGTGCTAGTTACAGGGAATACGAGCAGTACTTC.

This clone has just a few counts. V usage is TRBV18 and J usage is TRBJ1-4; 8 bases map to TRBD1. CDR1 and CDR2 (germline): KGHSH, LQKENI. Trimming cost V 4 bases and J 4 bases; bases outside gene matches: 5. CDR3 length: 15 amino acids. CDR3 nucleotides: TGTGCCAGCTCACTAACAGGGGGTCTTAATGAAAAACTGTTTTTT. It codes for CASSLTGGLNEKLFF.

The chain has TRBV19 and TRBJ2-2, with a weak D call TRBD1 (5 bases). The germline gives CDR1 LNHDA, CDR2 SQIVND (reference sequence). Trimming shortened V by 7 bases and J by 3 bases, and 9 bases separated the two germline ends. This CDR3 has 13 residues. The CDR3 coding sequence is TGTGCCAGTAACCAAGGGGACACCGGGGAGCTGTTTTTT. Its translation: CASNQGDTGELFF. The full variable domain, its missing parts supplied by reference TRBV19 and TRBJ2-2, is DGGITQSPKYLFRKEGQNVTLSCEQNLNHDAMYWYRQDPGQGLRLIYYSQIVNDFQKGDIAEGYSVSREKKESFPLTVTSAQKNPTAFYLCASNQGDTGELFFGEGSRLTVL.

CDR3: CASSVGAGNTEAFF. The CDR3 region has the DNA TGTGCCAGCAGCGTAGGGGCAGGGAACACTGAAGCTTTCTTT. The genes are TRBV9 and TRBJ1-1; D is undetermined. The CDR3 sequence is 14 residues long. V lost 0 bases and J lost 1, with 7 bases in between. Germline loops: CDR1 SGDLS, CDR2 YYNGEE.

The V call is TRBV4-1, the J call TRBJ2-3, with D possibly TRBD2 on 7 matching bases. V lost 1 base and J 6 bases, leaving 14 bases between the germline ends. This CDR3 is 15 amino acids long. In germline, CDR1 is MGHRA, CDR2 YSYEKL. CDR3 bases: TGCGCCAGCAGCCAAGCGGGCGGGGGCTCGGATACGCAGTATTTT. Amino acid sequence: CASSQAGGGSDTQYF.

This chain joins TRBV5-1 and TRBJ2-1, with TRBD2 as a possible D gene (6 bases). Germline V CDR1 and CDR2: SGHRS, YFSETQ. The V gene lost 4 bases and the J gene lost 8 bases, with 16 bases spanning the gap. This CDR3 is built from 14 residues. The CDR3 spells CASSGGTFNDEQFF. DNA for the CDR3: TGCGCCAGCAGCGGCGGGACTTTTAACGATGAGCAGTTCTTC.

The V call is TRBV5-5, the J call TRBJ2-7; tentatively, D is TRBD2 (5 bases). This CDR3 contains 16 residues. Germline assignment: CDR1 SGHKS and CDR2 YYEKEE (reference sequence). The V and J ends lost 0 bases and 6 bases respectively, with 19 bases between them. The CDR3, as DNA: TGTGCCAGCAGCTTGGAGGTAGGACGGAGACTAACCGAGCAGTACTTC. Amino acids: CASSLEVGRRLTEQYF.

The CDR3: CASSLGSPRYQPQHF. CDR3 DNA: TGTGCCAGCAGTTTAGGGTCCCCTAGGTATCAGCCCCAGCATTTT. The chain combines TRBV27 with TRBJ1-5; no definite D call. Per germline, CDR1 MNHEY and CDR2 SMNVEV (reference sequence). This CDR3 spans 15 amino acids. V lost 2 bases to trimming and J lost 5 bases, with 13 bases between them.

V gene TRBV6-5 combines with J gene TRBJ2-1, with 10 nucleotides matching TRBD2. The V and J ends lost 7 bases and 8 bases, in that order; junction bases with no gene match: 11. The CDR3 contains 15 residues. CDR1 MNHEY and CDR2 SVGAGI come from the germline V gene. The CDR3 DNA follows: TGTGCCAGCAACACACGACTAGCGGGCCGGGATGAGCAGTTCTTC. It translates to CASNTRLAGRDEQFF.

This sequence joins TRBV28 and TRBJ1-5; no clear D. The CDR3 extends over 15 amino acids. CDR1 and CDR2 (germline): MDHEN, SYDVKM. Trimming left V 6 bases short and J 2 bases short, with 14 bases between. The CDR3 DNA is TGTGCCAGCAGCCCAGGCGGGTTCGGCAATCAGCCCCAGCATTTT. Translated: CASSPGGFGNQPQHF.

V usage is TRBV2 and J usage is TRBJ2-1; 7 bases map to TRBD2. The CDR3 consists of 17 residues. Germline loops: CDR1 SNHLY, CDR2 FYNNEI. V was clipped by 5 bases and J by 4 bases; unmatched bases: 14. The CDR3 loop reads CASSPLGGLTLYNEQFF. The CDR3, as DNA: TGTGCCAGCAGTCCCCTCGGGGGACTAACCCTTTACAATGAGCAGTTCTTC.